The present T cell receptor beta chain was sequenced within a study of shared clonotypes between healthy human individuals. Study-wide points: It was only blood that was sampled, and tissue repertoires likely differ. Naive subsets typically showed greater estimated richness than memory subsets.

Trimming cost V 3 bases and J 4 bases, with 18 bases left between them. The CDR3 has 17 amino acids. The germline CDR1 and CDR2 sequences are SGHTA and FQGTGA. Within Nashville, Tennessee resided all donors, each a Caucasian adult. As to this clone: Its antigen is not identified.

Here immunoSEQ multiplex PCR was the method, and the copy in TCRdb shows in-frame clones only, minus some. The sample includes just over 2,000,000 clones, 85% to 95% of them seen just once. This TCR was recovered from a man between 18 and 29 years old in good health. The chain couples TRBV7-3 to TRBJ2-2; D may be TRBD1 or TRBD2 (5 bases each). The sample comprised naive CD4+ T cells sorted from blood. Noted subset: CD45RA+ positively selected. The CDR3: CASSLLEGTKITGELFF. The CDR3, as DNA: TGTGCCAGCAGCTTGCTTGAGGGGACGAAGATCACCGGGGAGCTGTTTTTT. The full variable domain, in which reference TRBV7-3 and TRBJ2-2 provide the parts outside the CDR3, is GAGVSQTPSNKVTEKGKYVELRCDPISGHTALYWYRQSLGQGPEFLIYFQGTGAADDSGLPNDRFFAVRPEGSVSTLKIQRTERGDSAVYLCASSLLEGTKITGELFFGEGSRLTVL.